A selection of T cell receptor beta chains follows, all from one sample in a study of T cell responses to AZD1222 COVID-19 vaccine. Clones were sequenced by immunoSEQ multiplex PCR, and TCRdb holds only the in-frame ones, with some missing. This sample has about 120,000 clones, with 91% found just once. Sequenced material: peripheral blood, taken on day 0 of AZD1222 vaccination. All receptors derive from an adult in good health. Each CDR3 is given with its conserved first and last residue. The D gene is left open where the match is weak. Clone size, where shown, is once, few, many, or a class for clones that have expanded.

v_call	clone_size	d_call	j_call	cdr3_nt	cdr3_aa
TRBV15	.	.	TRBJ2-3	TGTGCCACCAGCAGAGATAGGGGGGTATATACGCAGTATTTT	CATSRDRGVYTQYF
TRBV11-2	once	.	TRBJ1-6	TGTGCCAGCAGCTTAGGAGGGCAGGGAAGTTCACCCCTCCACTTT	CASSLGGQGSSPLHF
TRBV9	.	.	TRBJ2-5	TGTGCCAGCAGCGTTCAACCGGGTAGGTCAGAGACCCAGTACTTC	CASSVQPGRSETQYF
TRBV29-1	once	.	TRBJ2-7	TGCAGCGTGCGAAGGGCGAGCTCCTACGAGCAGTACTTC	CSVRRASSYEQYF
TRBV11-1	.	TRBD2	TRBJ2-3	TGTGCCAGCAGCCGACTAGCGGCGAGCACAGATACGCAGTATTTT	CASSRLAASTDTQYF
TRBV5-5	.	.	TRBJ1-4	TGTGCCAGCAGCTTGGTGGCAGGGGACCCCCTCAATGAAAAACTGTTTTTT	CASSLVAGDPLNEKLFF
TRBV12-3/TRBV12-4	.	TRBD1	TRBJ2-7	TGTGCCAGCAGTTACGACAGGGGAGACGAGCAGTACTTC	CASSYDRGDEQYF
TRBV10-2	.	.	TRBJ2-1	TGCGCCAGCAGTGGTGGGGTTTACCACAATGAGCAGTTCTTC	CASSGGVYHNEQFF
TRBV12-3/TRBV12-4	.	.	TRBJ1-5	TGTGCCAGCAGGTCCGGATTCGCCTGGCCCCAGCATTTT	CASRSGFAWPQHF
TRBV10-2	.	.	TRBJ2-5	TGCGCCAGCACCGGGGGAGAGACCCAGTACTTC	CASTGGETQYF
TRBV30	once	.	TRBJ1-1	TGTGCCTGGAGTGCATCCGAAAGGAGGAAAGCTTTCTTT	CAWSASERRKAFF
TRBV9	once	TRBD1	TRBJ1-3	TGTGCCAGCAGCCACAGGGACAGTTGGGACACCATATATTTT	CASSHRDSWDTIYF
TRBV27	.	TRBD1	TRBJ1-1	TGTGCCAGCAGTCCAGGGGGGTTGAACACTGAAGCTTTCTTT	CASSPGGLNTEAFF
TRBV6-5	.	.	TRBJ1-6	TGTGCCAGCAGTTACAAACAGGGCGATTCACCCCTCCACTTT	CASSYKQGDSPLHF
TRBV6-5	.	.	TRBJ2-2	TGTGCCAGCAGAAGCCGCGCGCAGACCGGGGAGCTGTTTTTT	CASRSRAQTGELFF
TRBV19	.	TRBD1	TRBJ2-1	TGTGCCAGTAGGAAACAGGGGGTAGAAACCTACAATGAGCAGTTCTTC	CASRKQGVETYNEQFF
TRBV19	.	.	TRBJ2-7	TGTGCCAGTCGCACAGGTTACGAGCAGTACTTC	CASRTGYEQYF
TRBV23-1	.	.	TRBJ2-7	TGCGCCAGTCTTGGTTCATTTCGGCGACAAGACTACGAGCAGTACTTC	CASLGSFRRQDYEQYF
TRBV2	.	.	TRBJ1-2	TGTGCCAGCAGTGTAGGGTCTGCCTATGGCTACACCTTC	CASSVGSAYGYTF
TRBV5-6	.	TRBD2	TRBJ2-3	TGTGCCAGCAGCTCAATAGCGGGGGGGCGTGAAGATACGCAGTATTTT	CASSSIAGGREDTQYF
TRBV19	.	.	TRBJ2-7	TGTGCCAGTAGAGCCCGGGGTCAGTCGACCTCCTACGAGCAGTACTTC	CASRARGQSTSYEQYF
TRBV18	.	.	TRBJ2-2	TGTGCCAGCTCACCACTTTTGGGGGAGTGGACCACCGGGGAGCTGTTTTTT	CASSPLLGEWTTGELFF
TRBV7-8	.	TRBD1	TRBJ1-5	TGTGCCAGCAGCTTAGATTTGGGACAGGGTTATAGCAATCAGCCCCAGCATTTT	CASSLDLGQGYSNQPQHF
TRBV28	once	.	TRBJ1-1	TGTGCCAGCAGTTTCGCCCAGGGGTCCTTGAACACTGAAGCTTTCTTT	CASSFAQGSLNTEAFF
TRBV7-9	.	.	TRBJ1-4	TGTGCCAGCAGCTTGTTACCAAATGAAAAACTGTTTTTT	CASSLLPNEKLFF
TRBV11-2	.	.	TRBJ1-1	TGTGCCAGCAAAGACAGCTTTGAAGCTTTCTTT	CASKDSFEAFF
TRBV5-1	.	.	TRBJ1-5	TGCGCCAGCAGCTTGGGACAGGCCGCTAATCAGCCCCAGCATTTT	CASSLGQAANQPQHF
TRBV10-3	few	TRBD1	TRBJ2-2	TGTGCCATCAGTGAGTCCTTAAGGGGGCCGAACACCGGGGAGCTGTTTTTT	CAISESLRGPNTGELFF
TRBV5-1	.	TRBD2	TRBJ2-1	TGCGCCAGCAGCCCGGGGGGAGCACTAGCGTGGAAGGGGAATGAGCAGTTCTTC	CASSPGGALAWKGNEQFF
TRBV5-1	.	TRBD1	TRBJ1-4	TGCGCCAGCAGCTTAGGGGGCGTACCAACTAATGAAAAACTGTTTTTT	CASSLGGVPTNEKLFF
TRBV7-2	.	TRBD2	TRBJ2-1	TGTGCCAGCAGCTTAGCCGGGACTAGCAAGAATGAGCAGTTCTTC	CASSLAGTSKNEQFF
TRBV28	.	.	TRBJ1-4	TGTGCCAGCAGTCGGCCCCTCAGGGCGCCATCTGAAAAACTGTTTTTT	CASSRPLRAPSEKLFF
TRBV6-5	.	.	TRBJ1-1	TGTGCCAGCAAAACAGGAAACACTGAAGCTTTCTTT	CASKTGNTEAFF